This entry lists 9 T cell receptor beta chains sequenced from one sample in a study of blood T cell repertoires in COVID-19. The table came from immunoSEQ multiplex PCR; TCRdb's copy has only in-frame clones and leaves some out. The sample has about 120,000 clones, about nine tenths seen once. The sequenced material came from peripheral blood. These receptors originate from a human donor with active COVID-19. The donor label of this sample is uncertain.

This chain uses TRBV14 with TRBJ2-5; D ambiguous. Germline values: CDR1 SGHDN, CDR2 FVKESK. The CDR3 runs to 13 residues. The V gene lost 1 base and the J gene lost 7 bases, with 10 bases spanning the gap. The CDR3 DNA sequence: TGTGCCAGCAGCCAAGGACTTTTCCTGACCCAGTACTTC. This encodes CASSQGLFLTQYF. Based on the CDR3 plus reference TRBV14 and TRBJ2-5, the full variable domain is EAGVTQFPSHSVIEKGQTVTLRCDPISGHDNLYWYRRVMGKEIKFLLHFVKESKQDESGMPNNRFLAERTGGTYSTLKVQPAELEDSGVYFCASSQGLFLTQYFGPGTRLLVL.

The J gene is TRBJ2-1, the V gene TRBV24-1, with TRBD2 identical over 14 bases. Germline V lookup: CDR1 KGHDR, CDR2 SFDVKD. CDR3 length equals 13 residues. V shed 9 bases and J 7 bases; nucleotides not matched to a gene: 1. The CDR3 sequence: CATRTSGGNEQFF. Written as DNA, the CDR3 is TGTGCCACCCGGACTAGCGGGGGGAATGAGCAGTTCTTC.

The chain carries TRBV15 and TRBJ2-5, with TRBD2 identical over 10 bases. This CDR3 is 15 amino acids long. The V gene end was trimmed by 2 bases and the J gene end by 2 bases; junction bases not matched to a gene: 2. Germline assignment: CDR1 LNHNV and CDR2 YYDKDF (reference sequence). In nucleotides, the CDR3 is TGTGCCACCAGCAGAACGACTAGCGGGCAAGAGACCCAGTACTTC. Protein: CATSRTTSGQETQYF.

The chain uses TRBV6-6 and TRBJ1-4; D not resolved. The CDR3 sequence is 15 residues long. Trimming removed 0 bases at V and 2 bases at J, with 7 bases between. The V gene's germline CDR1 is MNHNY and CDR2 SVGAGI (reference sequence). The CDR3 region has the DNA TGTGCCAGCAGTTACTCGGGCCAGACTAATGAAAAACTGTTTTTT. Its translation: CASSYSGQTNEKLFF.

The chain couples TRBV6-6 to TRBJ1-6; 7 bases are a match to TRBD1. This CDR3 has 15 amino acids. CDR1 and CDR2 from the germline V gene are MNHNY and SVGAGI (reference sequence). Germline trimming cut 0 bases from V and 13 bases from J; bases unmatched to any gene: 9. The CDR3, as DNA: TGTGCCAGCAGTTACTCGATCCGACAGGGTATGCCCCTCCACTTT. It is translated as CASSYSIRQGMPLHF.

This clone was seen once. The chain uses TRBV2 and TRBJ1-5; TRBD1 aligns across 9 bases. The CDR3 length is 16 residues. The J segment lost 0 bases and the V segment lost 7 bases, leaving 7 bases of the junction unmatched. The V gene's germline CDR1 is SNHLY and CDR2 FYNNEI. The CDR3 DNA sequence: TGTGCCAGCAATTCACAGGGGGCCCGTAGCAATCAGCCCCAGCATTTT. Translating gives CASNSQGARSNQPQHF.

V usage is TRBV18 and J usage is TRBJ2-7; 7 bases match TRBD1. Germline CDR1 KGHSH, CDR2 LQKENI. This CDR3 has 15 amino acids. V was pared by 3 bases and J by 6 bases, with 11 bases of the junction left unmatched. In DNA, the CDR3 is TGTGCCAGCTCACCTCCCGACAGGGAGAACTCCGAGCAGTACTTC. Protein: CASSPPDRENSEQYF. Full variable domain (outside the CDR3, taken from reference TRBV18 and TRBJ2-7): NAGVMQNPRHLVRRRGQEARLRCSPMKGHSHVYWYRQLPEEGLKFMVYLQKENIIDESGMPKERFSAEFPKEGPSILRIQQVVRGDSAAYFCASSPPDRENSEQYFGPGTRLTVT.

The chain has TRBV12-5 and TRBJ2-7; D is ambiguous. Trimming took off 2 bases at V and 3 bases at J, with 2 bases between the two ends. This CDR3 is 11 amino acids long. Per the germline V gene, CDR1 is LGHNT and CDR2 is FRNRAP. The CDR3 region is CASGLYYEQYF. The CDR3 coding sequence is TGTGCTAGTGGTTTGTACTACGAGCAGTACTTC. The entire variable domain, with the rest obtained from reference TRBV12-5 and TRBJ2-7, is as follows: DARVTQTPRHKVTEMGQEVTMRCQPILGHNTVFWYRQTMMQGLELLAYFRNRAPLDDSGMPKDRFSAEMPDATLATLKIQPSEPRDSAVYFCASGLYYEQYFGPGTRLTVT.

This clone came up a few times. The chain carries TRBV6-2 or TRBV6-3 and TRBJ2-7, with 9 nucleotides matching TRBD1. This CDR3 has 14 residues. The J segment lost 3 bases and the V segment lost 6 bases, leaving 6 bases of the junction unmatched. The germline V gene encodes CDR1 MNHEY and CDR2 SVGEGT. The CDR3 is CASSWTGVVYEQYF. CDR3 bases: TGTGCCAGCAGCTGGACAGGGGTGGTCTACGAGCAGTACTTC.